One and the same sample provided the 13 T cell receptor beta chains below, sequenced in a study of blood T cell repertoires in COVID-19. Clones were read by immunoSEQ multiplex PCR, and TCRdb kept only the in-frame ones, dropping some. Among about 300,000 clones, 89% were seen once, and the ten largest hold less than 2%. The sequencing input was peripheral blood. Receptors were obtained from a woman aged 25 to 45 with COVID-19, enrolled during active disease.

The chain's CDR3 is CASSAWGGPGTIYF. CDR3 DNA sequence: TGTGCCAGCAGCGCATGGGGGGGCCCCGGCACCATATATTTT. The chain is built from TRBV2 and TRBJ1-3, with D perhaps matching TRBD1 (6 bases). The CDR3 sequence is 14 residues long. Trimming removed 6 bases at V and 9 bases at J, with 18 bases between. Germline CDR1 SNHLY, CDR2 FYNNEI.

The chain combines TRBV9 with TRBJ2-7, with 7 bases fitting TRBD2. In germline, CDR1 is SGDLS, CDR2 YYNGEE. The CDR3 has 15 amino acids. V lost 0 bases and J lost 2; bases outside the gene matches: 5. The CDR3 loop reads CASSVGASGTYEQYF. DNA of the CDR3: TGTGCCAGCAGCGTAGGGGCTAGCGGAACCTACGAGCAGTACTTC.

The rearrangement uses TRBV2 and TRBJ2-1, with TRBD2 matching 10 bases. Per the germline V gene, CDR1 is SNHLY and CDR2 is FYNNEI. The J segment lost 2 bases and the V segment lost 6 bases, leaving 4 bases of the junction unmatched. The CDR3 length is 15 residues. DNA of the CDR3: TGTGCCAGCAGCCGAACTAGCGGGGCCTACAATGAGCAGTTCTTC. Translation: CASSRTSGAYNEQFF. Combining the CDR3 with reference TRBV2 and TRBJ2-1 gives the whole variable domain EPEVTQTPSHQVTQMGQEVILRCVPISNHLYFYWYRQILGQKVEFLVSFYNNEISEKSEIFDDQFSVERPDGSNFTLKIRSTKLEDSAMYFCASSRTSGAYNEQFFGPGTRLTVL.

J is TRBJ2-1 and V is TRBV15, with 8 bases matching TRBD2. V was clipped by 0 bases and J by 3 bases; unmatched bases: 4. Germline CDR1 and CDR2: LNHNV and YYDKDF (reference sequence). The CDR3 sequence is 16 residues long. The CDR3 coding sequence is TGTGCCACCAGCAGAGACAGGGCGGGGGGCTACAATGAGCAGTTCTTC. Amino acid sequence: CATSRDRAGGYNEQFF.

The chain links TRBV11-3 to TRBJ1-5; D perhaps matches TRBD1 (6 bases). CDR1 SGHNT and CDR2 YENEEA come from the germline V gene. CDR3 length: 13 amino acids. The V end was cut by 5 bases, the J end by 4 bases, with 9 bases between. The CDR3 bases are TGTGCCAGCAGCATTGACAGGAATCAGCCCCAGCATTTT. The encoded protein is CASSIDRNQPQHF.

The V and J genes are TRBV3-1 (or the pseudogene TRBV3-2) and TRBJ1-1; D remains unclear. This CDR3 is built from 13 residues. Trimming removed 1 base from V and 5 bases from J, with 8 bases in between. Looked up from germline, CDR1 is LGHDT and CDR2 is YNNKEL (reference sequence). The CDR3 loop is CASSQGFRTEAFF. CDR3 DNA sequence: TGTGCCAGCAGCCAAGGGTTCAGGACTGAAGCTTTCTTT.

This chain uses TRBV14 with TRBJ1-2, with D maybe TRBD1 (6 bases). CDR3 length: 17 residues. V dropped 4 bases and J dropped 1 base, with 19 bases sitting between them. Per germline, CDR1 SGHDN and CDR2 FVKESK. CDR3 coding DNA: TGTGCCAGCAGCCGAAAGGACAGCCCGGCAGATAACTATGGCTACACCTTC. It translates to CASSRKDSPADNYGYTF.

In DNA, the CDR3 is TGTGCCAGCAGCTTGGCGGCAGGAAACACTGAAGCTTTCTTT. Its protein product is CASSLAAGNTEAFF. This sequence joins TRBV5-6 and TRBJ1-1, with D unclear. This CDR3 spans 14 amino acids. V was shortened by 0 bases and J by 2 bases, with 8 bases between the two germline ends. Germline lookup yields CDR1 SGHDT and CDR2 YYEEEE.

V gene TRBV28 combines with J gene TRBJ1-2; 8 bases fit TRBD1. The CDR3 has 14 residues. From germline, CDR1 is MDHEN and CDR2 SYDVKM. J lost 4 bases, V lost 5 bases, and 6 bases had no gene match. CDR3 in amino acids: CASSPTGEFYGYTF. Here the CDR3 DNA reads TGTGCCAGCAGTCCGACAGGGGAGTTCTATGGCTACACCTTC.

This clone has only one observation. The V call is TRBV5-1, the J call TRBJ2-1; a possible D gene is TRBD2 (6 bases). Looked up from germline, CDR1 is SGHRS and CDR2 is YFSETQ. The CDR3 is made up of 16 amino acids. Trimming shortened V by 1 base and J by 0 bases, and 11 bases separated the two germline ends. The CDR3 DNA reads as TGCGCCAGCAGCTTGTCGGCGGGGAGCTCCTACAATGAGCAGTTCTTC. This sequence encodes CASSLSAGSSYNEQFF.

The chain carries TRBV5-8 and TRBJ1-2; 9 bases agree with TRBD1. Germline V lookup: CDR1 SGHTS, CDR2 YDEGEE. V was pared by 7 bases and J by 2 bases, with 21 bases of the junction left unmatched. CDR3 length: 19 amino acids. DNA for the CDR3: TGTGCCAGCCACTACCCAAGGACAGGGGACTTACCCCAAAACTATGGCTACACCTTC. It yields the protein CASHYPRTGDLPQNYGYTF. Together with reference TRBV5-8 and TRBJ1-2, the CDR3 gives the full variable domain: EAGVTQSPTHLIKTRGQQATLRCSPISGHTSVYWYQQALGLGLQFLLWYDEGEERNRGNFPPRFSGRQFPNYSSELNVNALELEDSALYLCASHYPRTGDLPQNYGYTFGSGTRLTVV.

The rearrangement joins TRBV3-1 (or the pseudogene TRBV3-2) to TRBJ1-2; 7 nucleotides align to TRBD1. The V and J ends lost 4 bases and 2 bases, in that order; junction bases with no gene match: 10. Germline CDR1 is LGHDT and CDR2 is YNNKEL (reference sequence). The CDR3 contains 16 residues. The CDR3 DNA reads TGTGCCAGCAGCCGTATGACGGGACAGAGAAACTATGGCTACACCTTC. It is translated as CASSRMTGQRNYGYTF.

The sample holds one count of this clone. V gene TRBV7-9 combines with J gene TRBJ1-4; TRBD1 matches 8 bases. The CDR3 is made up of 16 amino acids. Trimming removed 1 base from V and 7 bases from J; junction bases left unmatched: 8. Germline CDR1 is SEHNR and CDR2 is FQNEAQ (reference sequence). CDR3 sequence: CASSLGANRGVEKLFF. The CDR3 nucleotides are TGTGCCAGCAGCTTAGGGGCAAACAGGGGGGTTGAAAAACTGTTTTTT.